This T cell receptor (beta chain) is drawn from a study of shared clonotypes between healthy human individuals. Study summary: Donors consisted of two women and three men between 18 and 49.

Details on this clone: Its antigen remains unidentified.

The assay was immunoSEQ multiplex PCR, and TCRdb's table has in-frame clones only and misses some. The sample carries more than 850,000 clones, 75% to 80% recorded once. V was pared by 5 bases and J by 0 bases, with 8 bases between. From germline, CDR1 is GTSNPN and CDR2 SVGIG (reference sequence). This CDR3 is 14 amino acids long. Findings of the study overall: Generally, naive subsets came out with larger estimated richness than memory subsets.

The split of CD4+ cells yielded CD45RA+ naive and CD45RA-negative memory subsets. Sequences were obtained from memory CD4+ T cells from PBMCs. Subset denoted: CD45RA-negative fraction. V usage is TRBV30 and J usage is TRBJ2-6; no clear D. The clonotype comes from a man aged 18 to 35 in good health. Some clones in this sample may be carry-over from other donors' samples. The CDR3 protein is CAWLSSSGANVLTF. The CDR3 DNA sequence: TGTGCCTGGCTCTCGAGCTCTGGGGCCAACGTCCTGACTTTC.